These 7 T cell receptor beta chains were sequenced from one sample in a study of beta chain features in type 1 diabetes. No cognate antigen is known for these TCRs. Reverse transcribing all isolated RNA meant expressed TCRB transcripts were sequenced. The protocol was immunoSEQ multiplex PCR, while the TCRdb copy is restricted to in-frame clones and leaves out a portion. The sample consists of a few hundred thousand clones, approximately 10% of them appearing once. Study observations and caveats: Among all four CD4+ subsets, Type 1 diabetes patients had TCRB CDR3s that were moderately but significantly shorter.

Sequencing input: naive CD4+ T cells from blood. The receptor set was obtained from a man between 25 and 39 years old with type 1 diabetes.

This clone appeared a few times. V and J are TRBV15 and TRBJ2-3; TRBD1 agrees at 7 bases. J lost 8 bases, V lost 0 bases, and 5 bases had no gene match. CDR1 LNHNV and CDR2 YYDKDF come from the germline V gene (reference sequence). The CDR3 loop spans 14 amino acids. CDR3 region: CATSRERAGGTQYF. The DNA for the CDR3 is TGTGCCACCAGCAGAGAGAGGGCAGGGGGTACGCAGTATTTT.

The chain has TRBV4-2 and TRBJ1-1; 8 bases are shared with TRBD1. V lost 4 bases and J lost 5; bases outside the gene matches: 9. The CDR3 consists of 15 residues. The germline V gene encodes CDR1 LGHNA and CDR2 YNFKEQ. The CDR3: CASSPRDRGETEAFF. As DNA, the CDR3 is TGTGCCAGCAGCCCCAGAGACAGGGGTGAAACTGAAGCTTTCTTT.

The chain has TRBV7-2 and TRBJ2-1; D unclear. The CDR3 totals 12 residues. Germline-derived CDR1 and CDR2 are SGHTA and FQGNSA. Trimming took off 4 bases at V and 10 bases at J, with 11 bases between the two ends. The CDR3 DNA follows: TGTGCCAGCAGCTCGTCATGGCACGAGCAGTTCTTC. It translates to CASSSSWHEQFF.

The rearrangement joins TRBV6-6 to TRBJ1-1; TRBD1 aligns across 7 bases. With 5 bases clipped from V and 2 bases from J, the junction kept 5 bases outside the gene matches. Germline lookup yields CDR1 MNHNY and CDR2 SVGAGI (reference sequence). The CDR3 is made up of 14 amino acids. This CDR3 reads CASSTRGRNTEAFF. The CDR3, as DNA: TGTGCCAGCAGTACAAGGGGGCGCAACACTGAAGCTTTCTTT.

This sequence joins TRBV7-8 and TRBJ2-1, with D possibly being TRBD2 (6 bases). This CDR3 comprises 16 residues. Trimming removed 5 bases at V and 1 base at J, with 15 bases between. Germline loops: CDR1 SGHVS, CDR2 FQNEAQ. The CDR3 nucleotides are TGTGCCAGCAGCCCGAGACATCTAGCGTCCTACAATGAGCAGTTCTTC. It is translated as CASSPRHLASYNEQFF.

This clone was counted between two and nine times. CDR3: CASSERFDRTGSYNEQFF. For the CDR3, the DNA is TGTGCCAGCAGTGAACGCTTCGACAGGACGGGCTCCTACAATGAGCAGTTCTTC. The chain is built from TRBV25-1 and TRBJ2-1; D is perhaps TRBD1 (6 bases). This CDR3 has 18 amino acids. Per germline, CDR1 MGHDK and CDR2 SYGVNS. V was cut by 2 bases and J by 0 bases, with 17 bases left in between. The full variable domain, with the rest looked up from reference TRBV25-1 and TRBJ2-1, is EADIYQTPRYLVIGTGKKITLECSQTMGHDKMYWYQQDPGMELHLIHYSYGVNSTEKGDLSSESTVSRIRTEHFPLTLESARPSHTSQYLCASSERFDRTGSYNEQFFGPGTRLTVL.

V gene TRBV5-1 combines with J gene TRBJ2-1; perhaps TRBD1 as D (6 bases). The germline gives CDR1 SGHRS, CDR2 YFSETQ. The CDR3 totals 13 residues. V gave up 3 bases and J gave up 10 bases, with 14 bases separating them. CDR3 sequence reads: CASSSTPDREQFF. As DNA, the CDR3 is TGCGCCAGCAGCTCAACCCCTGACAGGGAGCAGTTCTTC.